This TCR beta chain was identified in a study of cytomegalovirus exposure and HLA in healthy donors. General observations from the study: Among TCR beta chains, those listed as cytomegalovirus-associated numbered 164. In vitro checks showed that three CMV-associated chains really do target CMV antigens. On later analysis, the bulk of CMV-associated TCR beta chains appeared to be HLA-restricted.

The V and J ends lost 6 bases and 4 bases respectively, with 12 bases between them. Germline V gene lookup returns CDR1 MNHNS and CDR2 SASEGT. The CDR3 consists of 13 residues. As for this clone: Its antigen is currently unknown.

The PCR used 60 Vbeta and 13 Jbeta primers. The table came from immunoSEQ multiplex PCR; TCRdb's copy has only in-frame clones and leaves some out. In the table there are about 90,000 clones, less than 80% of which are singletons. This rearrangement joins TRBV6-1 to TRBJ1-2; possibly TRBD1 for D (5 bases). The receptor was derived from a woman aged 50 to 60 in good health and CMV-seropositive. Material: PBMCs. CDR3 DNA: TGTGCCAGCAGAGGTGACAGTGGCTATGGCTACACCTTC. Its translation is CASRGDSGYGYTF.